A selection of T cell receptor beta chains follows, all from one sample in a study of shared clonotypes between healthy human individuals. Only in-frame clones appear in the TCRdb table, and some are missing; sequencing was by immunoSEQ multiplex PCR. The sample holds approximately 1,000,000 clones; 70% to 80% are singletons and the top ten take 0.5% to 0.6%. The sample comprised memory CD4+ T cells from PBMCs. These receptors were taken from a man aged 18-30 years in good health. Some clones in this sample may be carry-over from other donors' samples. Both conserved end residues are part of each CDR3. A D gene is named only where the DNA matches it firmly.

D	J	V	CDR3
.	TRBJ2-7	TRBV5-3	CARSRKVGAEDFTGYEQYF
.	TRBJ1-3	TRBV7-2	CASSLSLSGNTIYF
.	TRBJ1-1	TRBV27	CASTPNRVSTEAFF
.	TRBJ2-7	TRBV5-1	CASSPETAPSYEQYF
TRBD1	TRBJ2-5	TRBV5-1	CASSSWDRGHETQYF
TRBD1	TRBJ2-3	TRBV7-2	CASMGQGRTDTQYF
.	TRBJ1-2	TRBV5-1	CASSLGDGQRVGGYTF
TRBD2	TRBJ2-1	TRBV18	CASSPPLAGFANEQFF
TRBD2	TRBJ2-1	TRBV30	CAWRTSGSTEQFF
.	TRBJ2-3	TRBV11-3	CASSLDGLTDTQYF
TRBD2	TRBJ2-1	TRBV29-1	CSVLGAGGPSGEQFF
.	TRBJ2-1	TRBV6-1	CASIDDREGGFLYNEQFF
TRBD2	TRBJ2-1	TRBV18	CASSPTSVYNEQFF
.	TRBJ2-2	TRBV6-1	CASSDEGSVNTGELFF
TRBD1	TRBJ2-5	TRBV5-3	CARSLNAFVDRLQETQYF
.	TRBJ2-5	TRBV29-1	CSVDLAPGETQYF
.	TRBJ2-2	TRBV7-9	CASSRWAVGELFF
.	TRBJ2-7	TRBV27	CASSPQGFITAYEQYF
TRBD1	TRBJ2-7	TRBV5-6	CASSTPRQGLMEQYF
.	TRBJ1-1	TRBV10-3	CAISEGGRNTEAFF
.	TRBJ2-5	TRBV29-1	CSVERGRQETQYF
TRBD2	TRBJ2-7	TRBV27	CASTSVGGSSYEQYF
.	TRBJ1-3	TRBV28	CASSSLAPGRAGNTIYF
.	TRBJ2-3	TRBV2	CASSGIGAKQLAPRDTQYF
.	TRBJ2-5	TRBV12-5	CASGSGYRADLQETQYF
TRBD2	TRBJ2-3	TRBV9	CASSVRGTTSTDTQYF
.	TRBJ1-2	TRBV7-9	CASSGDGNYGYTF
.	TRBJ1-2	TRBV21-1	CASSNEGPQVGYTF
TRBD2	TRBJ2-7	TRBV9	CASSVDGRVAGRDVQYF
.	TRBJ2-7	TRBV2	CASSNEWDPRKREQYF
TRBD1	TRBJ2-7	TRBV27	CASSRPGQGGEQYF
.	TRBJ2-7	TRBV6-4	CASSVSGQGSYEQYF
TRBD2	TRBJ2-6	TRBV4-1	CASSHPSGLAGGMDSGANVLTF
.	TRBJ2-5	TRBV15	CATSRDTTYETQYF
.	TRBJ2-7	TRBV5-1	CASSPGDRHEQYF
.	TRBJ2-7	TRBV4-3	CASSPQVGAYEQYF
.	TRBJ1-5	TRBV28	CASSLGQGNNQPQHF
TRBD1	TRBJ2-1	TRBV15	CATSRRRQGADEQFF
.	TRBJ2-7	TRBV2	CASSDLWEQYF
.	TRBJ2-5	TRBV2	CASSDPGQRRGETQYF
TRBD1	TRBJ1-4	TRBV28	CASSPTGAEVKLFF
.	TRBJ1-4	TRBV5-4	CASSFAAATNEKLFF
.	TRBJ2-3	TRBV2	CASSDLGGATDTQYF
.	TRBJ1-2	TRBV6-1	CASSEGGPGPGYTF
.	TRBJ1-5	TRBV28	CASSLERGGNQPQHF
.	TRBJ2-7	TRBV4-2	CASSLAAAAGEQYF
.	TRBJ2-7	TRBV28	CASSFGRAIYEQYF
.	TRBJ1-1	TRBV28	CASSLRDLTEAFF
.	TRBJ2-2	TRBV6-1	CASSEQPTGELFF
TRBD2	TRBJ2-3	TRBV7-2	CASSLLAVRARDTQYF
.	TRBJ2-1	TRBV9	CASSTRDGSYNEQFF
TRBD2	TRBJ2-1	TRBV28	CASSTSGRLISQFF
TRBD2	TRBJ2-7	TRBV30	CAWRSAGGGEQYF
.	TRBJ2-7	TRBV28	CASSFPTRLYEQYF
.	TRBJ2-2	TRBV7-7	CASSSTGEVTGELFF
.	TRBJ1-4	TRBV7-9	CASSLIGTEKLFF
TRBD1	TRBJ1-1	TRBV5-4	CASSLRQGGTEAFF
TRBD2	TRBJ2-3	TRBV7-9	CASSLEAGGTDTQYF